The source of this T cell receptor (beta chain) is a study of Ad26.COV2.S vaccination and SARS-CoV-2 variants. Across the study: Once or twice, 56 days apart, Ad26.COV2.S was delivered intramuscularly.

The study's findings and limits: Estimates derived from TCR breadth and depth analyses may have underestimated total T cell responses. Non-spike TCR breadth did not differ much between vaccine and placebo recipients.

Notes on this clone: As yet, its antigen is unknown.

The treatment is: 19 received Ad26.COV2.S at low or high dose, single or two shots; 5 received placebo; per-sample allocation not given. Sampling was performed 63 days after the first vaccine or placebo injection. Assay used: immunoSEQ multiplex PCR; TCRdb lists only in-frame clones, some missing. The profile covers around 300,000 clones, with more than 85% appearing a single time and 5% taken by the ten largest. Looked up from germline, CDR1 is LGHDT and CDR2 is YNNKEL (reference sequence). The V gene end was trimmed by 4 bases and the J gene end by 5 bases; junction bases not matched to a gene: 2. CDR3 size: 13 residues.

The source of this sequence is a person aged 18-65 years who received the Ad26.COV2.S COVID-19 vaccine or a placebo. The V gene is TRBV3-1 (or the pseudogene TRBV3-2), the J gene TRBJ2-7; 10 bases agree with TRBD1. Sequenced material: peripheral blood, taken in a trial of Ad26.COV2.S vaccine versus placebo. DNA for the CDR3: TGTGCCAGCAGCCTGGACAGGGGGAACGAGCAGTACTTC. Translated: CASSLDRGNEQYF.